This T cell receptor beta chain was sequenced in a study of blood T cell repertoires in COVID-19. Looking at the study overall: T cells, B-cell-depleted T cells, or PBMCs provided the cDNA or gDNA that served as material.

Repertoires were generated with immunoSEQ multiplex PCR, while TCRdb's copy carries only in-frame clones and drops some. This table has 190,000 or so clones, about 87% appearing once. This CDR3 contains 16 residues. Per the germline V gene, CDR1 is SGHDT and CDR2 is YYEEEE. V lost 4 bases to trimming and J lost 3 bases, with 17 bases between them. Sequenced sample: peripheral blood. This TCR was sampled from a man aged 35 to 55 with active or convalescent COVID-19. The rearrangement joins TRBV5-6 to TRBJ1-5; tentatively, D is TRBD1 (6 bases). CDR3 region: CASSSQGGGINQPQHF. In DNA, the CDR3 is TGTGCCAGCAGCAGCCAGGGAGGGGGGATCAATCAGCCCCAGCATTTT.